This T cell receptor (beta chain) was identified during a study of T cell changes during pregnancy in multiple sclerosis. CDR1 is LNHDA, CDR2 SQIVND, per germline (reference sequence). The CDR3 has 15 amino acids. V dropped 3 bases and J dropped 7 bases, with 13 bases sitting between them. TCRdb keeps only in-frame clones here, not all; method: immunoSEQ multiplex PCR. The sample has about 36,000 clones, around 93% seen once. The starting material was CD4+ T cells from peripheral blood mononuclear cells, obtained in the first trimester of pregnancy. The chain joins TRBV19 to TRBJ1-6; D not resolved. This clonotype was obtained from a female donor with multiple sclerosis, enrolled in a pregnancy study. In DNA form, the CDR3 reads TGTGCCAGTAGTATTAGGCAGAGGAGAAATTCACCCCTCCACTTT. Translating gives CASSIRQRRNSPLHF.